This entry describes one TCR beta chain. Its cognate antigen is unknown. The CDR3 covers 15 residues. Germline CDR1 and CDR2: MGHRA and YSYEKL. The V segment lost 0 bases and the J segment 6 bases; nucleotides outside the gene matches: 8. The data are from a study of cytomegalovirus exposure and HLA in healthy donors. The study's findings and limits: It was likely that a cluster of highly shared sequence variants was a sequencing artifact. HLA allele associations emerged for about 16,000 TCR beta sequences in a later analysis, at 0.05 false discovery rate. Information on immune exposure was restricted to one variable (CMV serostatus).

Healthy bone marrow donors formed the donor group. Vbeta (60) and Jbeta (13) primers were used in the PCR. Clones were read by immunoSEQ multiplex PCR, and TCRdb kept only the in-frame ones, dropping some. The sample holds around 120,000 clones, about 80% seen once. The clonotype comes from a female donor in good health and CMV-seropositive. The chain has TRBV4-1 and TRBJ2-7; 7 bases match TRBD1. Sequences were obtained from PBMCs. The chain's CDR3 is CASSQDSGQLGEQYF. The CDR3, as DNA: TGCGCCAGCAGCCAAGATTCGGGACAGCTGGGCGAGCAGTACTTC.